This TCR beta chain was sequenced in a study of blood T cells in healthy people across ages. Regarding the study as a whole: Estimated diversity that came from one million T cells was considered an underestimate.

The people who gave samples were healthy Caucasians from Russia, aged roughly 6 to 90. Collection of roughly 9.8 milliliters of peripheral blood was performed for each donor. The V gene lost 2 bases and the J gene lost 7 bases, with 8 bases spanning the gap. Germline V gene data show CDR1 as LGHDT and CDR2 as YNNKEL (reference sequence). The CDR3 consists of 12 residues. As concerns this clonotype: Its target is not known.

For the second PCR, which ran for about 7 to 11 cycles, a sample-barcoded 5' primer and a J-beta primer mix were used. Each of the cDNA molecules was tagged by a template-switch adaptor with 12 random nucleotides. From the 5' RACE reads, TCRdb called clonotypes with MiXCR, one entry per CDR3 protein. The sample records nearly 1 million distinct CDR3 sequences, just over 50% being singletons. The chain carries TRBV3-1 and TRBJ1-2; no reliable D call. The sequencing sample was made of blood. The sequence derives from a woman aged 55 to 70 in good health. As DNA, the CDR3 is TGTGCCAGCAGCCAATCCTCACGTGGCTACACCTTC. Encoded protein: CASSQSSRGYTF.